The T cell receptor beta chain under discussion was sequenced for a study of blood T cell repertoires in COVID-19. Overall study: Sources were T cells, B-cell-depleted T cells, or PBMCs; the material itself was cDNA or gDNA.

Data came from immunoSEQ multiplex PCR; TCRdb stores just in-frame clones and leaves some out. Of over 200,000 clones in the sample, over 80% are singletons; the top ten hold less than 1.5%. Trimming pared 5 bases from V and 6 bases from J, leaving 13 bases between. The CDR3 runs to 13 residues. Germline-derived CDR1 and CDR2 are MNHEY and SVGAGI. Membership in each cohort depended on participant-reported clinical history. Sequenced material: PBMCs or T cells enriched from blood (not recorded which). The receptor comes from a man aged 25 to 40 who had recovered from COVID-19. The V and J genes are TRBV6-5 and TRBJ1-2, with D maybe TRBD1 (6 bases). CDR3 in amino acids: CASSTGLDDGYTF. The CDR3 DNA is TGTGCCAGCAGTACAGGGCTTGACGATGGCTACACCTTC.